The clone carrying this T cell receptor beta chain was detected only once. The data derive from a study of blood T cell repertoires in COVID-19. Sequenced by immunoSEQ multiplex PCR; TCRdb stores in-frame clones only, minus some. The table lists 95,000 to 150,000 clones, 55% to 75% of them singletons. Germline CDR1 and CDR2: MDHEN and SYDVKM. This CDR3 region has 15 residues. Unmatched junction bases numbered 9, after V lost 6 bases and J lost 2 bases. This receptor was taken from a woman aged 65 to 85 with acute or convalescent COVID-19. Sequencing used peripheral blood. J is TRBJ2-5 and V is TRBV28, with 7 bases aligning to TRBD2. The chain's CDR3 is CASRSASGLQETQYF. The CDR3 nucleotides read TGTGCCAGCAGGTCTGCTAGCGGACTACAAGAGACCCAGTACTTC.